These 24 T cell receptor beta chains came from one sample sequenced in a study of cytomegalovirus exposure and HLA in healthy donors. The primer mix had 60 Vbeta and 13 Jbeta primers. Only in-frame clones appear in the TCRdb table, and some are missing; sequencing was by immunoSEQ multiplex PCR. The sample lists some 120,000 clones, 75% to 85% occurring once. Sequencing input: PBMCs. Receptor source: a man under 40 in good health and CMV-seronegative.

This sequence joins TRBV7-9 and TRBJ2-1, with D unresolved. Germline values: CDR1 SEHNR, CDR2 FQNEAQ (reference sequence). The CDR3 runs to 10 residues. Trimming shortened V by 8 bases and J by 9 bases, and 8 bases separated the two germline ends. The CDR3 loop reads CASRVGEQFF. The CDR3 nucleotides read TGTGCCAGCCGGGTTGGTGAGCAGTTCTTC. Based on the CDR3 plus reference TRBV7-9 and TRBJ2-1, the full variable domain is DTGVSQNPRHKITKRGQNVTFRCDPISEHNRLYWYRQTLGQGPEFLTYFQNEAQLEKSRLLSDRFSAERPKGSFSTLEIQRTEQGDSAMYLCASRVGEQFFGPGTRLTVL.

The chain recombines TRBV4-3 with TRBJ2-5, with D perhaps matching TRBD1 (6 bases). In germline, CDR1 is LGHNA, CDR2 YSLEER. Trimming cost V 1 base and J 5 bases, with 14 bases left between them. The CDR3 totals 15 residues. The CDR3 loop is CASSQATGERETQYF. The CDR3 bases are TGCGCCAGCAGCCAAGCGACAGGAGAGCGGGAGACCCAGTACTTC.

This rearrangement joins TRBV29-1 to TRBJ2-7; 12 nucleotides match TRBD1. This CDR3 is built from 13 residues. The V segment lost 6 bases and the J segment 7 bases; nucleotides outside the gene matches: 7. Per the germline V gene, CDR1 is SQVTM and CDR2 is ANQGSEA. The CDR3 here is CSVPGQGANEQYF. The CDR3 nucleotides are TGCAGCGTACCGGGACAGGGGGCGAATGAGCAGTACTTC.

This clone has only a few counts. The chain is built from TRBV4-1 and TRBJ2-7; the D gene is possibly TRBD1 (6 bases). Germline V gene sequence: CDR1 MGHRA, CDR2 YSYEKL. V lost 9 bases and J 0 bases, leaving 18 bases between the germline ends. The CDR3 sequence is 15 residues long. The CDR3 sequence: CASSRGPAVSYEQYF. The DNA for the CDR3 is TGCGCCAGTTCCAGGGGACCTGCTGTCTCCTACGAGCAGTACTTC.

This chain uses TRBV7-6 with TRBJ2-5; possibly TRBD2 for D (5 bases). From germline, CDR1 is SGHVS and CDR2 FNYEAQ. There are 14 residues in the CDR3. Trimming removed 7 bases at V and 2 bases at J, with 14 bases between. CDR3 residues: CASTLRTGQETQYF. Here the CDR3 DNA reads TGTGCCAGCACTCTCCGGACGGGGCAAGAGACCCAGTACTTC.

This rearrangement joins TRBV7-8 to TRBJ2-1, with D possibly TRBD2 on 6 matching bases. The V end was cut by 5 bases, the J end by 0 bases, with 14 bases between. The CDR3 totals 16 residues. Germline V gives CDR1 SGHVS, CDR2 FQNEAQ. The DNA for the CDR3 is TGTGCCAGCAGCCCCCTAGCGCTCAGCTCCTACAATGAGCAGTTCTTC. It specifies CASSPLALSSYNEQFF.

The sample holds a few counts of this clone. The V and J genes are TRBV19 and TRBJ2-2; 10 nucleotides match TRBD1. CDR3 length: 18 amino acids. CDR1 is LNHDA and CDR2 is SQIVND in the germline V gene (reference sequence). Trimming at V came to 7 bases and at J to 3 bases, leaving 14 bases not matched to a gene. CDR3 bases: TGTGCCAGTACCGCTGGTCTGGGACAGGGGAGGGACACCGGGGAGCTGTTTTTT. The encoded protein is CASTAGLGQGRDTGELFF.

CDR3 sequence reads: CASSSRGSGNEQFF. DNA for the CDR3: TGCGCCAGCAGCTCCAGGGGGTCGGGCAATGAGCAGTTCTTC. This chain joins TRBV5-1 and TRBJ2-1; 7 bases agree with TRBD1. J lost 6 bases, V lost 3 bases, and 6 bases had no gene match. Germline V gene lookup returns CDR1 SGHRS and CDR2 YFSETQ. The CDR3 is 14 amino acids.

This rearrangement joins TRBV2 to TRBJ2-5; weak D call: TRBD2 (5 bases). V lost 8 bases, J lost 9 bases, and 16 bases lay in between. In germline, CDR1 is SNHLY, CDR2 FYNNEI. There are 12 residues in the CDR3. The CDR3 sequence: CASLSLLGAQYF. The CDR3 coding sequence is TGTGCCAGCCTATCCCTCCTCGGGGCCCAGTACTTC.

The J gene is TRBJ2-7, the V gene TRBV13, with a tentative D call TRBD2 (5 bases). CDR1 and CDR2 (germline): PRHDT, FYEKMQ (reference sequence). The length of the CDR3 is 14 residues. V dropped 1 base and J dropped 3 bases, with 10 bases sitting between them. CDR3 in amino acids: CASSLARGIYEQYF. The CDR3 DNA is TGTGCCAGCAGCTTAGCACGGGGAATCTACGAGCAGTACTTC.

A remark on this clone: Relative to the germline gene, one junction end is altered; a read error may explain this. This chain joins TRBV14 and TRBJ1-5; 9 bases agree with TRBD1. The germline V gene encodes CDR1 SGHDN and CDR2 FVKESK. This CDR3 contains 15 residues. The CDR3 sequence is CASSQGGQGNQPQNF. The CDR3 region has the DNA TGTGCCAGCAGCCAGGGCGGACAGGGGAATCAGCCCCAGAATTTT.

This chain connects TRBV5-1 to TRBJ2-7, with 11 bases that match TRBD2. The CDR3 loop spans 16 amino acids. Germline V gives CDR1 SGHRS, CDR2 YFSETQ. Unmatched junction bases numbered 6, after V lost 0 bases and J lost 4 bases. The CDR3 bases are TGCGCCAGCAGCTTGGCCCTAGCGGGAGGATATTACGAGCAGTACTTC. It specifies CASSLALAGGYYEQYF.

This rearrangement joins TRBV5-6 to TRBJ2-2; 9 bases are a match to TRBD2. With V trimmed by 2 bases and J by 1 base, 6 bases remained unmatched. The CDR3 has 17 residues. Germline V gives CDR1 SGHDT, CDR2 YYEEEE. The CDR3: CASSLRLAVLNTGELFF. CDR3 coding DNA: TGTGCCAGCAGCTTAAGACTAGCGGTCTTGAACACCGGGGAGCTGTTTTTT.

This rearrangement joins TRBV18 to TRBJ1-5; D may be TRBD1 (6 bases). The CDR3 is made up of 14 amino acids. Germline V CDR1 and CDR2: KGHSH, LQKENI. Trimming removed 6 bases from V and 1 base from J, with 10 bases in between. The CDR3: CASSAGQSNQPQHF. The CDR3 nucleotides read TGTGCCAGCTCTGCCGGACAGAGCAATCAGCCCCAGCATTTT.

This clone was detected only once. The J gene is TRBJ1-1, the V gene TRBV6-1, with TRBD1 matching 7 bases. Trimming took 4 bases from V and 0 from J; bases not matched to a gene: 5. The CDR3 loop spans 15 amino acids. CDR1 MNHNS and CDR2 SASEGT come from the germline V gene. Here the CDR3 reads CASSVGQDLNTEAFF. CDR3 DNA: TGTGCCAGCAGTGTTGGACAGGACCTGAACACTGAAGCTTTCTTT.

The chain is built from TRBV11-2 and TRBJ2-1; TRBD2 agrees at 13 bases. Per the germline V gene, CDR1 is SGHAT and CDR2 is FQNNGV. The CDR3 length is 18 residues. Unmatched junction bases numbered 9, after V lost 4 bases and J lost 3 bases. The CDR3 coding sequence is TGTGCCAGCAGCTCCCGGGGGACTAGCGGGGATCGCTACAATGAGCAGTTCTTC. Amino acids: CASSSRGTSGDRYNEQFF.

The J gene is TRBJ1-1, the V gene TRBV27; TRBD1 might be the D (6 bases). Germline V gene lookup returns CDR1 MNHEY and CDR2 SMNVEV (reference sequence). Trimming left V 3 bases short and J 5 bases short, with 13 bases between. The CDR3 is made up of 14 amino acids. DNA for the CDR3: TGTGCCAGCAGTTTCGGCAGGGGAAGGACTGAAGCTTTCTTT. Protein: CASSFGRGRTEAFF.

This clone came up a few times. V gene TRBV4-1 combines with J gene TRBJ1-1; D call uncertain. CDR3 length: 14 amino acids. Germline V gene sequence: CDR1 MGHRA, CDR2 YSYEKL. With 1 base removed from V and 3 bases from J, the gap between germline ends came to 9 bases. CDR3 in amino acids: CASSQVPGDTEAFF. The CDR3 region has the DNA TGCGCCAGCAGCCAAGTTCCGGGAGACACTGAAGCTTTCTTT.

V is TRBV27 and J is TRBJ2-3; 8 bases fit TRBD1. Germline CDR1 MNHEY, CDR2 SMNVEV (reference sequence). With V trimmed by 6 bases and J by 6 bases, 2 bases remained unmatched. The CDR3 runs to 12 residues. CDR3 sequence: CASRTGADTQYF. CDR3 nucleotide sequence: TGTGCCAGCAGGACAGGGGCCGATACGCAGTATTTT.

CDR3 loop: CASSYDSTGGLDGYTF. Written as DNA, the CDR3 is TGTGCCAGCAGCTATGATTCGACAGGGGGATTAGATGGCTACACCTTC. The chain carries TRBV7-2 and TRBJ1-2, with TRBD1 matching 9 bases. CDR1 is SGHTA, CDR2 FQGNSA, per germline. The CDR3 is 16 residues long. J was trimmed by 6 bases and V by 4 bases; bases with no gene match: 12.

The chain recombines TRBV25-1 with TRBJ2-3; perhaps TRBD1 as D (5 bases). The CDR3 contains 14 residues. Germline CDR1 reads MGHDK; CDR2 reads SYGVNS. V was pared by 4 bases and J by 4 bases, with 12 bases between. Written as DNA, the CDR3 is TGTGCCAGCAGTGCCTCAGGGATCTCAGATACGCAGTATTTT. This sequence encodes CASSASGISDTQYF.

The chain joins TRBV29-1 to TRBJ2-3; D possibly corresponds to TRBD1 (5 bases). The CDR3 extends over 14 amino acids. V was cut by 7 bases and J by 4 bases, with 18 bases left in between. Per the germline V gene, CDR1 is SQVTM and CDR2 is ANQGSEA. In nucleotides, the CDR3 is TGCAGCGCGTTACGGGCAGGGTGGTCAGATACGCAGTATTTT. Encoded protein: CSALRAGWSDTQYF.

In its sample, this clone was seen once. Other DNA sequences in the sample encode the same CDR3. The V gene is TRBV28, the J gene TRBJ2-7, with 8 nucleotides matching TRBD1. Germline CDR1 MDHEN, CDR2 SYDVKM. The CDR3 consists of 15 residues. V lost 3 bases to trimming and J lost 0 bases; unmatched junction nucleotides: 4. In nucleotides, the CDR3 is TGTGCCAGCAGTTTCAGGGGGCCCAGCTCCTACGAGCAGTACTTC. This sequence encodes CASSFRGPSSYEQYF. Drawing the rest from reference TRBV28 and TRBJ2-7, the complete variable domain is DVKVTQSSRYLVKRTGEKVFLECVQDMDHENMFWYRQDPGLGLRLIYFSYDVKMKEKGDIPEGYSVSREKKERFSLILESASTNQTSMYLCASSFRGPSSYEQYFGPGTRLTVT.

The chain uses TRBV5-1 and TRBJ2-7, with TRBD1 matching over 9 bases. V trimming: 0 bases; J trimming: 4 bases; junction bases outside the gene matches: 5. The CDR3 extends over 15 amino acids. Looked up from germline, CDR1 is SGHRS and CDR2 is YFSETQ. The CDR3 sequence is CASSLAGGQGYEQYF. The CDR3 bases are TGCGCCAGCAGCTTGGCCGGGGGACAGGGATACGAGCAGTACTTC. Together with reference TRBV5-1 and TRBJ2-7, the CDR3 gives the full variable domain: KAGVTQTPRYLIKTRGQQVTLSCSPISGHRSVSWYQQTPGQGLQFLFEYFSETQRNKGNFPGRFSGRQFSNSRSEMNVSTLELGDSALYLCASSLAGGQGYEQYFGPGTRLTVT.